This T cell receptor (beta chain) emerged from a study of CD8+ T cells in alopecia areata. Extraction and reverse transcription of RNA yielded cDNA as the sequencing template. Clones were sequenced by immunoSEQ multiplex PCR, and TCRdb holds only the in-frame ones, with some missing. Seen here are approximately 29,000 clones, about 74% observed once, and the top ten hold around 19%. The germline V gene has CDR1 SGHNT and CDR2 YYREEE (reference sequence). V lost 3 bases and J lost 3, with 7 bases in between. There are 12 residues in the CDR3. The table lists this clone with a few counts. The sequence derives from a human donor with alopecia areata. Sequences were obtained from NKG2D-low CD8+ T cells sorted from blood. This chain connects TRBV5-4 to TRBJ2-7; D not resolved. CDR3 sequence (DNA): TGTGCCAGCAGCTCCACGAACTACGAGCAGTACTTC. Amino acid sequence: CASSSTNYEQYF.